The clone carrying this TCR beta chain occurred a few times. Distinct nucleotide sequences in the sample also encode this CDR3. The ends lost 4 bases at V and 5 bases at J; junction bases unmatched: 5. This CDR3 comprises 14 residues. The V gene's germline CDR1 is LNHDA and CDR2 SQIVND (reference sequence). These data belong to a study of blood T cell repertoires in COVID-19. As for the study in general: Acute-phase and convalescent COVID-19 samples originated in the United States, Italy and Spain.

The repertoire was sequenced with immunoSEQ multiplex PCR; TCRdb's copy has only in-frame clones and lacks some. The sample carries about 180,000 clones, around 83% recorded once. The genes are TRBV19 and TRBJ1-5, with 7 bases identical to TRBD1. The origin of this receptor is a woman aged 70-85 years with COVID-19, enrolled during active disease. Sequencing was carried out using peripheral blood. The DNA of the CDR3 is TGTGCCAGTAGTACACGACAGGGCTATCAGCCCCAGCATTTT. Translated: CASSTRQGYQPQHF.